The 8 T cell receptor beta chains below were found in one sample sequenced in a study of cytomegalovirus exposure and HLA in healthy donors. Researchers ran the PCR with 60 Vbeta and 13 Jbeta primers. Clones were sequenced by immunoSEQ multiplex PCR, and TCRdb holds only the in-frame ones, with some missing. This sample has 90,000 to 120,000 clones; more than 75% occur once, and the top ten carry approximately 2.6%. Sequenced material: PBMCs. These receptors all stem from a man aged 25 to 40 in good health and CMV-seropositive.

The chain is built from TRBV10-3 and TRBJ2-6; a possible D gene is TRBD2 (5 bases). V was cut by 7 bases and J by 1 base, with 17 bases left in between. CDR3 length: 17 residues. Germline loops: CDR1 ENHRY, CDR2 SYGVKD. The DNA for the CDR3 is TGTGCCATCATGTCGGGCGGGTTGGTGTCTGGGGCCAACGTCCTGACTTTC. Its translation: CAIMSGGLVSGANVLTF.

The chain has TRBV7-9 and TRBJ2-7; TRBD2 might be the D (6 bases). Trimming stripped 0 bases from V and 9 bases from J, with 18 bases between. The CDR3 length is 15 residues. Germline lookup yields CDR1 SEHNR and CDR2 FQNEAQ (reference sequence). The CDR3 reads CASSLAEGEIFRQYF. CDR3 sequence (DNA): TGTGCCAGCAGCTTAGCGGAGGGCGAGATCTTTCGGCAGTACTTC.

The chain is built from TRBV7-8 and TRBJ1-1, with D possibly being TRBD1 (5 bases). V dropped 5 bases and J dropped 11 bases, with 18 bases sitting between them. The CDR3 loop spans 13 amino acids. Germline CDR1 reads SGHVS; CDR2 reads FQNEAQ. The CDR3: CASSLHGGDLAFF. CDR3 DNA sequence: TGTGCCAGCAGCCTCCACGGAGGGGACTTGGCTTTCTTT.

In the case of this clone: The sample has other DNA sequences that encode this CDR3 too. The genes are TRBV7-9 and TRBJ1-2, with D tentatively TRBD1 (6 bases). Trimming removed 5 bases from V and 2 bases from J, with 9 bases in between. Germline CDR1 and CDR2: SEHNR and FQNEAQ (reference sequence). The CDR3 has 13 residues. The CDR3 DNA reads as TGTGCCAGCAGCCTTGGACAGAACTATGGCTACACCTTC. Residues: CASSLGQNYGYTF.

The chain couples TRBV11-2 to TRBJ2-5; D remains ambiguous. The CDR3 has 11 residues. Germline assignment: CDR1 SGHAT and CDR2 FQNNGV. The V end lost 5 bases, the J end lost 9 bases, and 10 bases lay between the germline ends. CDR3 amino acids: CASSPAAAQYF. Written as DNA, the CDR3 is TGTGCCAGCAGCCCCGCGGCGGCCCAGTACTTC.

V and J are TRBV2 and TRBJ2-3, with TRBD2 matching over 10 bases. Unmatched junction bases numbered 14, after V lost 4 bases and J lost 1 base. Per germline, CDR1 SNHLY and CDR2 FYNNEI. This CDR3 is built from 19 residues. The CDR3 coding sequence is TGTGCCAGCAGTGGTTGGAAGCGGGGGGGCCGAGATGGCACAGATACGCAGTATTTT. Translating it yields CASSGWKRGGRDGTDTQYF.

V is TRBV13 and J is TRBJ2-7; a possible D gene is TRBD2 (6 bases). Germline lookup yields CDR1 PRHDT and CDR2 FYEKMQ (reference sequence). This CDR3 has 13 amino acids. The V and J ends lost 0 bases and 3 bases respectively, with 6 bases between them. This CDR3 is CASSLGGGYEQYF. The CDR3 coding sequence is TGTGCCAGCAGCTTAGGCGGGGGCTACGAGCAGTACTTC.

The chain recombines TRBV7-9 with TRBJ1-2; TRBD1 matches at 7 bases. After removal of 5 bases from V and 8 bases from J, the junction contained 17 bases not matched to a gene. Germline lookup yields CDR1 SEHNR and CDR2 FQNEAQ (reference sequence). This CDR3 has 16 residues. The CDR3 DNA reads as TGTGCCAGCAGCCACTATAATACAGGGGCCGGGGAGGGCTACACCTTC. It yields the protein CASSHYNTGAGEGYTF.